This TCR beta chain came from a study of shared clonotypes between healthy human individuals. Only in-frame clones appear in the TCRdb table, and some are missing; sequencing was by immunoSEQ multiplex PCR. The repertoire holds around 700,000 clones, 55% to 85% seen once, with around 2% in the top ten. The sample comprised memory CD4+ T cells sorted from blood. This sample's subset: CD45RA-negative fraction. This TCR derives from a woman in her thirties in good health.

The CDR3 DNA follows: TGTGCCAGCCGTAAACGCAGCGGGAGGGCGCGGGGTCAAGAGACCCAGTACTTC. It encodes CASRKRSGRARGQETQYF. The V call is TRBV28, the J call TRBJ2-5, with 10 bases that match TRBD2. Germline trimming cut 8 bases from V and 2 bases from J; bases unmatched to any gene: 17. The CDR3 extends over 18 amino acids. The germline gives CDR1 MDHEN, CDR2 SYDVKM.